The present entry profiles one T cell receptor beta chain with its context. This sample stems from a study of memory CD4+ T cells and cytomegalovirus serostatus. The sort gate was single viable CD3+CD4+CD8-CD45RO+ cells for memory CD4+ T cells. Clones were read by immunoSEQ multiplex PCR, and TCRdb kept only the in-frame ones, dropping some. The profile shows roughly 48,000 clones, around four fifths of them singletons. What was sequenced was memory CD4+ T cells from blood. The receptor comes from an adult in good health and CMV-seropositive.

The DNA of the CDR3 is TGTGCCAGCAGCTTAGCGGAGCAGGGCACAGATACGCAGTATTTT. Its translation: CASSLAEQGTDTQYF. The rearrangement joins TRBV7-9 to TRBJ2-3; D unclear. Germline-derived CDR1 and CDR2 are SEHNR and FQNEAQ (reference sequence). The CDR3 runs 15 residues. The V gene lost 0 bases and the J gene lost 1 base, with 8 bases spanning the gap.